The clone carrying this T cell receptor beta chain was seen more than once but under ten times. The length of the CDR3 is 13 residues. The ends were cut back, 5 bases at V and 9 bases at J, with 11 bases in the middle. Germline V gene lookup returns CDR1 MNHNS and CDR2 SASEGT. Indicated time point: newly diagnosed GD, antithyroid drugs for less than 3 months. There was RNA extracted from PBMCs, and the TCR library was made from it. This specimen comes from a study of regulatory T cells in long-lasting Graves disease. TCR beta libraries were built with iRepertoire HTBI primers and Arm-PCR of CDR3 regions. MiXCR was run by TCRdb on the multiplex PCR reads, yielding one entry per CDR3 protein. The sample lists roughly 350,000 distinct CDR3 sequences; under 20% were seen once. This same sample was also part of a study on T cells in Graves' hyperthyroidism and ophthalmopathy. That work states: Among clonotypes expanded in thyroid above 0.001, most were also found in blood.

This specimen consisted of peripheral blood mononuclear cells (PBMCs), obtained at new diagnosis, from a patient treated with antithyroid drugs. The sequence was collected from a woman under 30 with Graves disease. The chain is built from TRBV6-1 and TRBJ1-6; D uncertain. The CDR3 DNA is TGTGCCAGCAGTCCCCTTAAAGGTTCACCCCTCCACTTT. It encodes CASSPLKGSPLHF.